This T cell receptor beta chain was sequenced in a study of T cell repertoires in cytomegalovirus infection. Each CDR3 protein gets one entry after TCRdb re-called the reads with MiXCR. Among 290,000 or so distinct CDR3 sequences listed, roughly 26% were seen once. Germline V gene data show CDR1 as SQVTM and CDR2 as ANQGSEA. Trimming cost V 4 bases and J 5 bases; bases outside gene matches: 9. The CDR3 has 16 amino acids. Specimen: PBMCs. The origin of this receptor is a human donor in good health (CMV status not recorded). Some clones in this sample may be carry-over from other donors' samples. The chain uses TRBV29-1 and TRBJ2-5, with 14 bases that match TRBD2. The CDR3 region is CSVARLAGGPRETQYF. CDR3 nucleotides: TGCAGCGTTGCACGACTAGCGGGAGGGCCGAGGGAGACCCAGTACTTC.